The clone carrying this T cell receptor (beta chain) was observed many times. The time point denotes: longitudinal time-point 3. Via MiXCR, TCRdb re-called the 5' RACE reads, giving one row per CDR3 protein. In the table there are some 80,000 distinct CDR3 sequences, 4.3% of which are singletons. The data are from a study of neurological immune-mediated disorders. This TCR was recovered from a woman aged 55-69 years with multiple sclerosis. What was sequenced was PBMCs.

CDR3 amino acids: CSARDSGTGNEKLFF. The DNA for the CDR3 is TGCAGTGCTAGAGATTCTGGGACAGGGAATGAAAAACTGTTTTTT. The genes are TRBV20-1 and TRBJ1-4, with TRBD1 matching over 9 bases. This CDR3 is built from 15 residues. Per the germline V gene, CDR1 is DFQATT and CDR2 is SNEGSKA (reference sequence). The V and J ends lost 0 bases and 5 bases, in that order; junction bases with no gene match: 4.